Given below is one TCR beta chain in context. At least ten counts were recorded for this clonotype. There is no known antigen for this receptor. The sample holds no much larger clone one base away, and base qualities are not on file. To prepare the library, RT-PCR was applied. Sequencing was performed on an Illumina HiSeq 2500. Using fastp at Q25 and MiXCR, TCRdb reprocessed the public reads and kept productive beta chains. Here each entry gathers all rows of one CDR3 protein and keeps the most common genes and DNA. The sample records 600,000 to 700,000 distinct CDR3 sequences, 12% to 15% of which are singletons. The ten top clones hold 7.6% of the sample. This sample is drawn from a study of response to subunit inactivated influenza vaccine listed by TCRdb under 2018. Study-wide context: Deep quantitative profiling of the T cell receptor repertoire was used in the study to follow responses to a trivalent subunit inactivated influenza vaccine. Broad study findings and their caveats: The authors suggested that each seasonal influenza vaccination may recruit only a limited number of new T cells.

The receptor was isolated from a man between 45 and 60 years old who received an inactivated influenza vaccine. Donor details come from another sample of the same person, matched by shared clones. Sequences were derived from PBMCs from blood, sampled 14 days before vaccination.

The DNA is TGTGCCAGCAGTTACTCCGGGACTAGCGGGATATCAGGGGCCAACGTCCTGACTTTC. Its protein reads: CASSYSGTSGISGANVLTF. Recombination connected TRBV6-5 to TRBJ2-6, and 13 bases in between align with TRBD2. Trimmed from V: 0 bases; trimmed from J: 4 bases; junction bases lacking a gene match: 6. From the germline V gene, CDR1 is MNHEY and CDR2 is SVGAGI. The CDR3 spans 19 residues, from the cysteine through the phenylalanine. The entry retains the CDR3 DNA only, 57 bases that are in frame from base 1.